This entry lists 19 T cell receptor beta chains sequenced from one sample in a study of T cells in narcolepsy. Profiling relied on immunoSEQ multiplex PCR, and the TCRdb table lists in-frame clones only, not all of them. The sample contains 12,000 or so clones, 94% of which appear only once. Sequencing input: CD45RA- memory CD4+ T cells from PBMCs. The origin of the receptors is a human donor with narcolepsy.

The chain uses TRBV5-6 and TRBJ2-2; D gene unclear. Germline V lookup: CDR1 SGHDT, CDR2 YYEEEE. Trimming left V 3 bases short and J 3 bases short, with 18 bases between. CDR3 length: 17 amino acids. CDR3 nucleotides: TGTGCCAGCAGCTCCACCCGGATGGGCCGGGACACCGGGGAGCTGTTTTTT. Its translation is CASSSTRMGRDTGELFF. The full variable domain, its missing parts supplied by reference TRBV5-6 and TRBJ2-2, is DAGVTQSPTHLIKTRGQQVTLRCSPKSGHDTVSWYQQALGQGPQFIFQYYEEEERQRGNFPDRFSGHQFPNYSSELNVNALLLGDSALYLCASSSTRMGRDTGELFFGEGSRLTVL.

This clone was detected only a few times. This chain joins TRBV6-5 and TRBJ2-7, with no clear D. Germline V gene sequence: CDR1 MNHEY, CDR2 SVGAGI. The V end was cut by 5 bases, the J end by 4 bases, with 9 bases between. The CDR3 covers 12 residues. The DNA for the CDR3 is TGTGCCAGCAGTAAGGGCAAATACGAGCAGTACTTC. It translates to CASSKGKYEQYF.

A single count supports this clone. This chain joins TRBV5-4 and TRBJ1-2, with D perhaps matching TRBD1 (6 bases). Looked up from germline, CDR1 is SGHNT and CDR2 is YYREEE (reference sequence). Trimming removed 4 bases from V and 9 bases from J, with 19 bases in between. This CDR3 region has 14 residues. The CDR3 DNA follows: TGTGCCAGCAGCGGGTCGAACAGGGAAGACAGCTACACCTTC. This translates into CASSGSNREDSYTF.

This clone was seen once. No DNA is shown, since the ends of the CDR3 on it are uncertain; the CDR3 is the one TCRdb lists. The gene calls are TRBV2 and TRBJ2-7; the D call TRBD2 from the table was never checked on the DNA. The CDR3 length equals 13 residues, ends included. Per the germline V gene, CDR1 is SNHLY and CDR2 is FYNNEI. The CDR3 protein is CASTSGVAYEQYF.

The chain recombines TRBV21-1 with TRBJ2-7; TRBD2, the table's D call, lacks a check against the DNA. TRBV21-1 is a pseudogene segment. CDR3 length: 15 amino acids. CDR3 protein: CASSARLYTWYEQYF. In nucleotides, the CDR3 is TGTGCCAGCAGCGCACGACTTTATACCTGGTACGAGCAGTACTTC.

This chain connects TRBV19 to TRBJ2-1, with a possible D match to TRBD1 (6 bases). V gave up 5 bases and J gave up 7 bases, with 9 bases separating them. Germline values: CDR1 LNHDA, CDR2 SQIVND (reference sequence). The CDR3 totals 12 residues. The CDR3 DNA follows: TGTGCCAGTAGTCGGACAGTGAATGAGCAGTTCTTC. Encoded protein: CASSRTVNEQFF. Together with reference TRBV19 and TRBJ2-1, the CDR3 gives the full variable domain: DGGITQSPKYLFRKEGQNVTLSCEQNLNHDAMYWYRQDPGQGLRLIYYSQIVNDFQKGDIAEGYSVSREKKESFPLTVTSAQKNPTAFYLCASSRTVNEQFFGPGTRLTVL.

CDR3 in DNA: TGTGCCAGCATAGGGACGGTATACAATGAGCAGTTCTTC. It yields the protein CASIGTVYNEQFF. V and J are TRBV6-5 and TRBJ2-1; D is tentatively TRBD1 or TRBD2 (5 bases each). CDR3 size: 13 residues. Trimming stripped 7 bases from V and 4 bases from J, with 11 bases between. Germline values: CDR1 MNHEY, CDR2 SVGAGI.

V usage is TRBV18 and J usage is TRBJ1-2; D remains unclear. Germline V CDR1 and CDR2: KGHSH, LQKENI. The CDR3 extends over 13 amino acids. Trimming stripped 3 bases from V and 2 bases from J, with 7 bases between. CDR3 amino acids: CASSPGGNYGYTF. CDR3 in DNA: TGTGCCAGCTCACCTGGAGGAAACTATGGCTACACCTTC.

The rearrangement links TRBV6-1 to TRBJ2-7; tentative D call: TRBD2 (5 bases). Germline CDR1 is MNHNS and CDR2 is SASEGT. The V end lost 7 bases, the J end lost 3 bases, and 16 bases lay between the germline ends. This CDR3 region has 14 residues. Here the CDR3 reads CASTKSSGRYEQYF. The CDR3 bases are TGTGCCAGCACTAAATCCAGCGGTCGCTACGAGCAGTACTTC.

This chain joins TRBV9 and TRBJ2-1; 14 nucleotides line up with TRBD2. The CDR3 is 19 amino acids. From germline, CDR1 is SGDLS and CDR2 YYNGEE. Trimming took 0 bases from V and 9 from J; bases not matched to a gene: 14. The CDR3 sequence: CASSVGGPGLAGESGEQFF. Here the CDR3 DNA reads TGTGCCAGCAGCGTAGGGGGACCGGGACTAGCGGGAGAATCCGGTGAGCAGTTCTTC.

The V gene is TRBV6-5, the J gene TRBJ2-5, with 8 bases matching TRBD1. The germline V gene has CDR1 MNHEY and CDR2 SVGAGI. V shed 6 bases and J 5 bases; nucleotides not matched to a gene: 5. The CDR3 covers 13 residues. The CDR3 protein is CASSLDRVETQYF. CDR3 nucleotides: TGTGCCAGCAGCCTGGACAGGGTGGAGACCCAGTACTTC.

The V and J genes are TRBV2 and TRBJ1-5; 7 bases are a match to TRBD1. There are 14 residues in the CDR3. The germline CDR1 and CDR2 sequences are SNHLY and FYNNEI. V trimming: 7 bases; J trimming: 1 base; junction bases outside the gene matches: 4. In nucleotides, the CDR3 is TGTGCCAGCAAAAAGGGGGCGAGCAATCAGCCCCAGCATTTT. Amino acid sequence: CASKKGASNQPQHF.

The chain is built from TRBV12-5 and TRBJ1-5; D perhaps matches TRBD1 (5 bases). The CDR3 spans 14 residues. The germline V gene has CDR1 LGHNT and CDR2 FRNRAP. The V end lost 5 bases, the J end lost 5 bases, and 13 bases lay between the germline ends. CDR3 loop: CASGLRTLYQPQHF. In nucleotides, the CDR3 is TGTGCTAGTGGTCTCCGGACACTGTATCAGCCCCAGCATTTT. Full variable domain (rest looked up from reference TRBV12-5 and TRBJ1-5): DARVTQTPRHKVTEMGQEVTMRCQPILGHNTVFWYRQTMMQGLELLAYFRNRAPLDDSGMPKDRFSAEMPDATLATLKIQPSEPRDSAVYFCASGLRTLYQPQHFGDGTRLSIL.

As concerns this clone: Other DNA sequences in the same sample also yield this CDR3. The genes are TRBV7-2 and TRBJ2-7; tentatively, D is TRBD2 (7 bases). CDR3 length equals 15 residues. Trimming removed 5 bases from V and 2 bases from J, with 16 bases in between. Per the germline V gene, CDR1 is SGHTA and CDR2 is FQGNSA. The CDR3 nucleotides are TGTGCCAGCAGCCCCCCGGCGGGGGCCGCCTACGAGCAGTACTTC. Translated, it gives CASSPPAGAAYEQYF.

This chain's CDR3 is CASSPSRQRQETQYF. Here the CDR3 DNA reads TGTGCCAGCAGTCCTTCCCGACAGCGCCAAGAGACCCAGTACTTC. The chain is built from TRBV27 and TRBJ2-5; perhaps TRBD1 as D (5 bases). Between the trimmed V and J ends, which lost 5 bases and 1 base, there was a span of 14 bases. The CDR3 is made up of 15 amino acids. From germline, CDR1 is MNHEY and CDR2 SMNVEV (reference sequence).

CDR3 in DNA: TGTGCCAGCAGCTTAAGTGTCTCTCGGGACACTGAAGCTTTCTTT. Its protein is CASSLSVSRDTEAFF. V gene TRBV7-8 combines with J gene TRBJ1-1; D remains unclear. This CDR3 comprises 15 residues. V was shortened by 2 bases and J by 3 bases, with 13 bases between the two germline ends. Germline values: CDR1 SGHVS, CDR2 FQNEAQ.

The CDR3 DNA follows: TGCGCCAGCAGCTTGGACAGGGGAAACACCGGGGAGCTGTTTTTT. This codes for CASSLDRGNTGELFF. The chain links TRBV5-1 to TRBJ2-2; 7 bases agree with TRBD1. Trimming at V came to 0 bases and at J to 2 bases, leaving 1 base not matched to a gene. The CDR3 has 15 amino acids. Germline CDR1 reads SGHRS; CDR2 reads YFSETQ.

The CDR3 reads CASSLGQPLDEKLFF. CDR3 sequence (DNA): TGTGCCAGCAGTTTAGGACAGCCGTTGGATGAAAAACTGTTTTTT. This rearrangement joins TRBV6-5 to TRBJ1-4; D is possibly TRBD1 (6 bases). This CDR3 is 15 amino acids long. The germline V gene has CDR1 MNHEY and CDR2 SVGAGI. The ends were cut back, 4 bases at V and 6 bases at J, with 15 bases in the middle.

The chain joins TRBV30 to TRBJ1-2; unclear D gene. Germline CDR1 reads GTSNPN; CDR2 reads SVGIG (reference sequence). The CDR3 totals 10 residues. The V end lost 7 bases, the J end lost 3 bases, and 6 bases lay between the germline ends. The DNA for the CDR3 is TGTGCCTCGGGATACTATGGCTACACCTTC. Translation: CASGYYGYTF.